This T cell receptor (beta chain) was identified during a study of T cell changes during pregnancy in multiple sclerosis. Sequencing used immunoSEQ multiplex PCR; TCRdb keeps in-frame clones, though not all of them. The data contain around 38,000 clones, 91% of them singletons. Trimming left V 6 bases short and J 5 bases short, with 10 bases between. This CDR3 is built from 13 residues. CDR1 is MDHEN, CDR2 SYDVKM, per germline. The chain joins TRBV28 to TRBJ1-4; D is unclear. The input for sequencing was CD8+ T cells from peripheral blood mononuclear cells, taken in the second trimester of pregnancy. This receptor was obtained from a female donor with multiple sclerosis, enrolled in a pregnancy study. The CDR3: CASSLRLNEKLFF. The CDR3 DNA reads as TGTGCCAGCAGCTTACGTCTCAATGAAAAACTGTTTTTT.